The 6 T cell receptor beta chains below come from one sample, sequenced in a study of blood T cell repertoires in COVID-19. The table came from immunoSEQ multiplex PCR; TCRdb's copy has only in-frame clones and leaves some out. The sample gives approximately 200,000 clones, around 87% of which show up once; under 3.5% is in the top ten. Sequencing used peripheral blood. The receptors derive from a woman under 40 with active or convalescent COVID-19.

This chain uses TRBV14 with TRBJ2-5, with 10 bases fitting TRBD2. The CDR3 extends over 15 amino acids. Trimming took 5 bases from V and 5 from J; bases not matched to a gene: 8. From germline, CDR1 is SGHDN and CDR2 FVKESK. This CDR3 reads CASSWTSGGAETQYF. CDR3 nucleotides: TGTGCCAGCAGCTGGACTAGCGGAGGAGCGGAGACCCAGTACTTC. Full variable domain (rest looked up from reference TRBV14 and TRBJ2-5): EAGVTQFPSHSVIEKGQTVTLRCDPISGHDNLYWYRRVMGKEIKFLLHFVKESKQDESGMPNNRFLAERTGGTYSTLKVQPAELEDSGVYFCASSWTSGGAETQYFGPGTRLLVL.

The rearrangement links TRBV27 to TRBJ2-5; no definite D call. V was shortened by 0 bases and J by 0 bases, with 5 bases between the two germline ends. The germline CDR1 and CDR2 sequences are MNHEY and SMNVEV (reference sequence). The CDR3 has 14 residues. The chain's CDR3 is CASSLSSNQETQYF. In DNA form, the CDR3 reads TGTGCCAGCAGTTTATCTTCAAACCAAGAGACCCAGTACTTC.

In its sample, this clone was seen many times. The chain links TRBV3-1 (or the pseudogene TRBV3-2) to TRBJ2-2; 14 bases align to TRBD2. Germline assignment: CDR1 LGHDT and CDR2 YNNKEL (reference sequence). V lost 5 bases to trimming and J lost 4 bases; unmatched junction nucleotides: 3. The CDR3 covers 16 residues. The DNA for the CDR3 is TGTGCCAGCAGCTCGGGACTAGCGGGGGCCACCGGGGAGCTGTTTTTT. The encoded protein is CASSSGLAGATGELFF.

The V and J genes are TRBV28 and TRBJ1-2; possible D gene TRBD1, 6 bases. From germline, CDR1 is MDHEN and CDR2 SYDVKM. The germline V and J ends were trimmed by 5 bases and 2 bases, with 12 bases remaining between them. The CDR3 runs to 14 residues. The chain's CDR3 is CASSTTQGNYGYTF. The CDR3 DNA follows: TGTGCCAGCAGTACGACACAGGGAAACTATGGCTACACCTTC.

This clone appeared once. The chain is built from TRBV5-6 and TRBJ1-6, with D maybe TRBD1 (6 bases). V shed 3 bases and J shed 9 bases, with 13 bases lying between them. Germline V gene data show CDR1 as SGHDT and CDR2 as YYEEEE. The CDR3 is 14 amino acids. The CDR3 DNA sequence: TGTGCCAGCAGCTCCTGGGACATGGGTTCACCCCTCCACTTT. Its protein product is CASSSWDMGSPLHF.

This clone was counted a few times. The genes are TRBV28 and TRBJ1-2; D may be TRBD1 (5 bases). The V end lost 5 bases, the J end lost 3 bases, and 13 bases lay between the germline ends. CDR3 length: 14 residues. Germline V lookup: CDR1 MDHEN, CDR2 SYDVKM. CDR3 loop: CASSLRVFDYGYTF. DNA for the CDR3: TGTGCCAGCAGTCTCAGGGTTTTCGACTATGGCTACACCTTC.